The 6 T cell receptor beta chains below were found in one sample sequenced in a study of OX40 agonist ivuxolimab in advanced cancers. Sequenced by immunoSEQ multiplex PCR; TCRdb stores in-frame clones only, minus some. The repertoire includes just over 95,000 clones, around 90% of them detected once, and 0.15% to 0.2% sits in the top ten. The starting material was CD4+ or CD8+ T cells sorted from blood, obtained in a trial of the OX40 agonist ivuxolimab. The source of these receptors is an adult with an advanced solid tumor such as melanoma, head and neck, liver or kidney cancer.

The J gene is TRBJ2-5, the V gene TRBV10-3; the D is unclear. Germline CDR1 is ENHRY and CDR2 is SYGVKD. This CDR3 has 13 amino acids. V dropped 7 bases and J dropped 3 bases, with 12 bases sitting between them. CDR3 protein: CAIKRASEETQYF. CDR3 nucleotide sequence: TGTGCCATCAAACGGGCCTCCGAAGAGACCCAGTACTTC.

The chain combines TRBV11-2 with TRBJ2-5; tentative D call: TRBD2 (5 bases). V lost 0 bases, J lost 2 bases, and 13 bases lay in between. Per germline, CDR1 SGHAT and CDR2 FQNNGV. CDR3 length: 16 amino acids. CDR3 region: CASSLDRLARQETQYF. CDR3 nucleotide sequence: TGTGCCAGCAGCTTAGATCGGCTAGCCAGACAAGAGACCCAGTACTTC.

This clone was observed a single time. The rearrangement links TRBV5-8 to TRBJ2-6; 8 positions agree with TRBD1. The CDR3 spans 17 residues. The ends lost 3 bases at V and 2 bases at J; junction bases unmatched: 7. CDR1 and CDR2 (germline): SGHTS, YDEGEE. CDR3 sequence: CASSSGQALAGANVLTF. The CDR3 DNA reads as TGTGCCAGCAGCTCGGGACAGGCCTTAGCTGGGGCCAACGTCCTGACTTTC.

V usage is TRBV6-1 and J usage is TRBJ2-1; D is unresolved. Germline CDR1 MNHNS, CDR2 SASEGT. The V end lost 4 bases, the J end lost 7 bases, and 8 bases lay between the germline ends. The CDR3 runs 12 residues. This CDR3 reads CASSVRVNEQFF. The CDR3 DNA follows: TGTGCCAGCAGTGTAAGGGTGAATGAGCAGTTCTTC.

The V and J genes are TRBV7-2 and TRBJ2-2, with D perhaps matching TRBD2 (5 bases). V lost 5 bases, J lost 6 bases, and 22 bases lay in between. Looked up from germline, CDR1 is SGHTA and CDR2 is FQGNSA. The CDR3 is 17 amino acids. The CDR3 region has the DNA TGTGCCAGCAGCCCCCCGAGGACCCCGAGGACTCCCGGGGAGCTGTTTTTT. Its translation: CASSPPRTPRTPGELFF.

This chain connects TRBV4-1 to TRBJ1-2, with 7 bases lining up with TRBD1. This CDR3 has 15 residues. V shed 0 bases and J 4 bases; nucleotides not matched to a gene: 5. The germline gives CDR1 MGHRA, CDR2 YSYEKL. This CDR3 is CASSQDSGGGYGYTF. CDR3 bases: TGCGCCAGCAGCCAAGATTCAGGGGGTGGCTATGGCTACACCTTC.